This T cell receptor beta chain was recovered during a study of T cells in Graves' hyperthyroidism and ophthalmopathy. Notes on the study in general: A model built on 13 V-J features separated ophthalmopathy from stable hyperthyroidism.

This clonotype came up a few times. The antigen is undetermined. Amplified TCR beta CDR3 regions came from RNA transcripts. A set of HTBI primers served as the primers for a first-round RT-PCR of the TCR CDR3. One entry per CDR3 protein, called by TCRdb with MiXCR from the multiplex PCR reads. The sample has roughly 500,000 distinct CDR3 sequences; over 45% are singletons. Germline CDR1 and CDR2: MGHRA and YSYEKL. V lost 0 bases to trimming and J lost 7 bases, with 13 bases between them. The CDR3 runs 16 residues. This clonotype was sampled from an adult woman with Graves' disease, either hyperthyroidism or ophthalmopathy (not recorded which). Sequencing used peripheral blood or thyroid tissue (not recorded which). The chain links TRBV4-1 to TRBJ1-6, with D unclear. Written as DNA, the CDR3 is TGCGCCAGCAGCCAAGAACCACCCGGTGGGAATTCACCCCTCCACTTT. As protein: CASSQEPPGGNSPLHF.